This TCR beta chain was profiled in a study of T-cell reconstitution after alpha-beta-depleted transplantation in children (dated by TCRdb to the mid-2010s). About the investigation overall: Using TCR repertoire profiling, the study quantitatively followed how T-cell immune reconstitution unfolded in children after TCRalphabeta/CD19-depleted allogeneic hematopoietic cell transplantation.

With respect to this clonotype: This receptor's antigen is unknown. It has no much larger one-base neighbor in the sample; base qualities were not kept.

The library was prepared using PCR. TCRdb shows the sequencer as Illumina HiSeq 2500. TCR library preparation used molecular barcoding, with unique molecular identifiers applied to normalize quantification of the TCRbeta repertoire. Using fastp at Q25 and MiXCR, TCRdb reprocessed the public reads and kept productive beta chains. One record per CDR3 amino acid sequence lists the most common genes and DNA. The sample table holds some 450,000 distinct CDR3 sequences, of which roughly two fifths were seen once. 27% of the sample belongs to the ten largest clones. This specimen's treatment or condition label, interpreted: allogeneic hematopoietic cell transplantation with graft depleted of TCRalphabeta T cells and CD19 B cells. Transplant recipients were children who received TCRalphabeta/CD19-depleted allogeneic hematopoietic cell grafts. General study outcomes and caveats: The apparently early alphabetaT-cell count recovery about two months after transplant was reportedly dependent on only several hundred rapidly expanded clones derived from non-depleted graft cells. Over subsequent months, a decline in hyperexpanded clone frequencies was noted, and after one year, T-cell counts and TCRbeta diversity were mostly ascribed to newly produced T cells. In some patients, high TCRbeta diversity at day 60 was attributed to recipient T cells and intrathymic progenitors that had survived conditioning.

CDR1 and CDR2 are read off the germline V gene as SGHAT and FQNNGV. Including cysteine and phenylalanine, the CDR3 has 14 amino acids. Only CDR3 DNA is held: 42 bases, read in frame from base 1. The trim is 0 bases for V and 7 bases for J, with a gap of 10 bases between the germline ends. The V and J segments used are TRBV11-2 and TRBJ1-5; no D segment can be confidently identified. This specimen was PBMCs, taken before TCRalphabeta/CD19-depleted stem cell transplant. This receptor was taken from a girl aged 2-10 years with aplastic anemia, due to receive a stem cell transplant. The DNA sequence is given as TGTGCCAGCAGCTTAGACAGGTGGAACCAGCCCCAGCATTTT. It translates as CASSLDRWNQPQHF.